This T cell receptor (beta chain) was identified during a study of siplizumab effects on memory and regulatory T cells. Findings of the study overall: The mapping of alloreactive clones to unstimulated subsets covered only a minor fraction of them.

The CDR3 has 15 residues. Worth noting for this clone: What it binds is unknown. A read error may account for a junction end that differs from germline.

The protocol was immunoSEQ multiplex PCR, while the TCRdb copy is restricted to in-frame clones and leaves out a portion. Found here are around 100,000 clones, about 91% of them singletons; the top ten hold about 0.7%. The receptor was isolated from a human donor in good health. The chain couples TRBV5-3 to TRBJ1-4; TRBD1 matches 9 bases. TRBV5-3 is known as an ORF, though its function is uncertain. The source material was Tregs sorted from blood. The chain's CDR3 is CASSLGGTGNEKLFF. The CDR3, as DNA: TGTGCCAGCAGCTTGGGAGGGACAGGGAATGAAAAACTGTTTTTT.